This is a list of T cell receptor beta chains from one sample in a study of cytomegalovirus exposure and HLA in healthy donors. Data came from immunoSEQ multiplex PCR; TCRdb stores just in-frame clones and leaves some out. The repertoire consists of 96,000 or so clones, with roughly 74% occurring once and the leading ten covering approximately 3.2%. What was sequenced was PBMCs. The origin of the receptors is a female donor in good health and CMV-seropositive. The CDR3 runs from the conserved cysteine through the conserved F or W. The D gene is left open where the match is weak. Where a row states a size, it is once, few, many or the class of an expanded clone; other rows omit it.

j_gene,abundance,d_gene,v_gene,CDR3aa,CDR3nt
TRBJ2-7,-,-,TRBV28,CASSPTGEGGDEQYF,TGTGCCAGCAGTCCCACAGGAGAGGGCGGGGACGAGCAGTACTTC
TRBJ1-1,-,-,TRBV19,CATYRASKNTEAFF,TGTGCCACCTACAGGGCTTCGAAGAACACTGAAGCTTTCTTT
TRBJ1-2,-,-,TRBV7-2,CASSPVSNYGYTF,TGTGCCAGCAGCCCGGTCTCAAACTATGGCTACACCTTC
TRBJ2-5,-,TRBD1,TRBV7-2,CASSLAGQGSETQYF,TGTGCCAGCAGCTTAGCGGGACAGGGATCCGAGACCCAGTACTTC
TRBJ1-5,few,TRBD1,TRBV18,CASSRRDRGNGQPQHF,TGTGCCAGCTCACGCCGGGACAGGGGTAACGGTCAGCCCCAGCATTTT
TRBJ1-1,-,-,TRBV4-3,CASSQAIDRTEAFF,TGCGCCAGCAGCCAAGCTATTGACAGGACTGAAGCTTTCTTT
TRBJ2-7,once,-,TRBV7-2,CASSSGVEQYF,TGTGCCAGCAGCTCCGGTGTCGAGCAGTACTTC
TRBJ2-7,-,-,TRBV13,CASREQGSSEQYF,TGTGCCAGTCGCGAGCAGGGATCTTCTGAGCAGTACTTC
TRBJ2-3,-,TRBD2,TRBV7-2,CASSVGTSGRSTDTQYF,TGTGCCAGCAGCGTCGGGACTAGCGGACGAAGCACAGATACGCAGTATTTT
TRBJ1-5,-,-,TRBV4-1,CASSQEKGLSNQPQHF,TGCGCCAGCAGCCAAGAAAAGGGGCTCAGCAATCAGCCCCAGCATTTT
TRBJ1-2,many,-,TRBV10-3,CAIRDTLGYGYTF,TGTGCCATCAGGGACACTCTAGGCTATGGCTACACCTTC
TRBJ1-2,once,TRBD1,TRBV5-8,CASTHRGQGMDTF,TGTGCCAGCACGCACCGCGGACAGGGGATGGACACCTTC
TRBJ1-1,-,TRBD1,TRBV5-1,CATPAGGGYTEAFF,TGCGCCACCCCTGCAGGGGGCGGGTACACTGAAGCTTTCTTT
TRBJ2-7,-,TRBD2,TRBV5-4,CASSLGDRTSGYEQYF,TGTGCCAGCAGCTTGGGGGACCGGACTAGCGGGTACGAGCAGTACTTC
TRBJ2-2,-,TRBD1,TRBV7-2,CASSLMTGTGRGELFF,TGTGCCAGCAGCCTTATGACCGGGACAGGGCGAGGGGAGCTGTTTTTT
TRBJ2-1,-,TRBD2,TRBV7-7,CASSSQPLAGKNEQFF,TGTGCTAGCAGCTCACAGCCTTTAGCGGGAAAGAATGAGCAGTTCTTC
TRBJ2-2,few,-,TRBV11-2,CASSSTRSRANTGELFF,TGTGCCAGCAGCTCTACCCGTTCGCGCGCGAACACCGGGGAGCTGTTTTTT
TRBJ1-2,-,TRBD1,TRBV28,CASSQGGYGYTF,TGTGCCAGCAGTCAGGGGGGTTACGGCTACACCTTC